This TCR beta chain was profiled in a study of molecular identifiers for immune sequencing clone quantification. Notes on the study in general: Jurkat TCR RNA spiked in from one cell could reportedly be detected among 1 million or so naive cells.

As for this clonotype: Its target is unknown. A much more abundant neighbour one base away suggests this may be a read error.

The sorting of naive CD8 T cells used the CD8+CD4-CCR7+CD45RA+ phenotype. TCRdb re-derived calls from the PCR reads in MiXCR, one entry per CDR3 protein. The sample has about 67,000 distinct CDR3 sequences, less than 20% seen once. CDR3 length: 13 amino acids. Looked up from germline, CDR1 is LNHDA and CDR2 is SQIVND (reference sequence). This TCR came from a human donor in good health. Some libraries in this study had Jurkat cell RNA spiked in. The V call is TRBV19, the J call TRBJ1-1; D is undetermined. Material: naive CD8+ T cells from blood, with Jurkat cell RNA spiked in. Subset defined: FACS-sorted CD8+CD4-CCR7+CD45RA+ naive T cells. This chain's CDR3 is CASSISENTEALF. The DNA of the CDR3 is TGTGCCAGTAGTATAAGCGAGAACACTGAAGCTCTCTTT.